The rows below give T cell receptor beta chains drawn from one sample of a study of beta chain features in type 1 diabetes. The data were produced by immunoSEQ multiplex PCR, yet TCRdb's version contains in-frame clones alone and is incomplete. The data show about 59,000 clones, with around three fifths seen just once and over 2% held by the top ten. The specimen sequenced was Tregs from blood. The origin of the receptors is a woman younger than 30 in good health. Each CDR3 is given with its conserved first and last residue. The order of the fields is V gene, clone size, J gene, CDR3 protein. Clone size is not always given. Where it is, it says once, few, many or a class for expanded clones.

TRBV7-9	-	TRBJ1-2	CASSLFQGGNYGYTF
TRBV5-1	-	TRBJ2-1	CASSFDSRNEQFF
TRBV7-9	-	TRBJ1-2	CASSSPDRPQEGSNGYTF
TRBV6-1	-	TRBJ2-7	CASRGGQNRYEQYF
TRBV10-3	-	TRBJ1-5	CAISPGRVSNQPQHF
TRBV4-3	few	TRBJ2-3	CASSRLLGGYTDTQYF
TRBV6-1	-	TRBJ1-1	CASSRQGFSTEAFF
TRBV7-2	-	TRBJ2-5	CASPPKSGGSQETQYF
TRBV11-1	-	TRBJ2-3	CASSSGIPLDTQYF
TRBV6-1	-	TRBJ1-1	CASSAGEGTEAFF
TRBV29-1	-	TRBJ2-1	CSVGRDSLSNEQFF
TRBV5-1	-	TRBJ1-1	CASSEGHTLNTEAFF
TRBV2	few	TRBJ1-1	CASSADIAITEAFF
TRBV5-8	-	TRBJ2-7	CASSLTRYEQYF
TRBV7-9	few	TRBJ2-3	CASSLVTVNLDTQYF
TRBV7-9	-	TRBJ1-1	CASSFQQGNTEAFF
TRBV2	few	TRBJ2-1	CASRRDRGYDEQFF
TRBV7-2	once	TRBJ1-2	CASSLGTLGQASYTF
TRBV7-2	few	TRBJ1-5	CASSLALDRSNQPQHF
TRBV29-1	few	TRBJ1-1	CGVRTAFPRTEAFF
TRBV9	-	TRBJ1-1	CASSPSSDTEAFF
TRBV6-5	-	TRBJ2-2	CASRRQGAGGELFF
TRBV4-1	-	TRBJ1-4	CASSLNMGGTNEKLFF
TRBV19	-	TRBJ1-1	CASSIESPNTEAFF
TRBV6-1	few	TRBJ2-1	CASSRSKADEQFF
TRBV2	few	TRBJ2-2	CASSSRRGNTGELFF
TRBV7-2	few	TRBJ1-4	CASSLRTGGNEKLFF
TRBV5-1	-	TRBJ2-3	CASSPTSATQYF
TRBV5-1	few	TRBJ2-5	CASSFPGAMETQYF
TRBV19	-	-	CASSGQVGYEQYF
TRBV5-1	few	TRBJ2-2	CASSLGPQGGAGELFF
TRBV5-1	-	TRBJ2-3	CASSLVPAGGLLSADTQYF
TRBV4-3	few	TRBJ2-3	CASSQDRTSGGRDTQYF
TRBV6-1	-	TRBJ2-5	CASRYPGQVRRTQYF
TRBV21-1	few	TRBJ1-6	CASSKSGASPLHF
TRBV7-2	-	TRBJ1-2	CASSFSTGGLNYGYTF
TRBV2	-	TRBJ2-5	CASSENSYQETQYF
TRBV29-1	once	TRBJ1-2	CSVFSGRPPYGYTF
TRBV6-1	-	TRBJ2-7	CASSESHRPWYEQYF
TRBV10-3	-	TRBJ2-1	CAISESEGAKWNEQFF
TRBV5-1	-	TRBJ2-4	CASSLRTGIAKNIQYF
TRBV11-3	-	TRBJ2-1	CASSRGLVTEQFF
TRBV7-9	-	TRBJ2-7	CASSNGLAGGFEQYF
TRBV18	-	TRBJ1-1	CASSPPDRAEAFF
TRBV7-2	medium-sized	TRBJ1-1	CASSFEPRLSEAFF
TRBV18	-	TRBJ1-1	CASSLQGDTEAFF
TRBV5-6	-	TRBJ2-1	CASSFPSLAGELEQFF
TRBV4-1	-	TRBJ2-1	CASSQDRELAGSSYNEQFF
TRBV5-4	-	TRBJ2-1	CASSRLAGGPGGQFF